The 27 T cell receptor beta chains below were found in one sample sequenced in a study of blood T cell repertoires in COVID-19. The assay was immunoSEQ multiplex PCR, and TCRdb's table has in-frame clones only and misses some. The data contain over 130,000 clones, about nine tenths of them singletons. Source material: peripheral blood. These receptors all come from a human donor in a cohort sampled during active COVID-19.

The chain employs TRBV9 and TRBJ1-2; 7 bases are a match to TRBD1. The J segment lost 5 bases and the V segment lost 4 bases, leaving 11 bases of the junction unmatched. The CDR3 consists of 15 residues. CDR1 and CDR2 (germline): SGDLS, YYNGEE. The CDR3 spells CASSKGTGAGYGYTF. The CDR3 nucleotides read TGTGCCAGCAGCAAAGGTACAGGGGCTGGTTATGGCTACACCTTC.

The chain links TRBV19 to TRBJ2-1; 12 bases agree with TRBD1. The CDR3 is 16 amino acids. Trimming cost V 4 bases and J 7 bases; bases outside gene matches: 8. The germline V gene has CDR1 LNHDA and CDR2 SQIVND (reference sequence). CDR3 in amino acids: CASSNRDRGLGNEQFF. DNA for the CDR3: TGTGCCAGTAGTAACCGGGACAGGGGGCTGGGAAATGAGCAGTTCTTC.

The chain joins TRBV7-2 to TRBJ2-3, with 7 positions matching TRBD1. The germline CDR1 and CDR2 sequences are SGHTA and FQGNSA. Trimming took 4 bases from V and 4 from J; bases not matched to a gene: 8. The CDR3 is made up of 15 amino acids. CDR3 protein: CASSSGQILADTQYF. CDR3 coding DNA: TGTGCCAGCAGCTCGGGACAGATACTGGCAGATACGCAGTATTTT.

CDR3 nucleotide sequence: TGTGCCAGCAGCCAAACTAGCGGGGGGCCGGATACGCAGTATTTT. Translated, it gives CASSQTSGGPDTQYF. This chain connects TRBV7-3 to TRBJ2-3, with 12 bases identical to TRBD2. Germline CDR1 reads SGHTA; CDR2 reads FQGTGA. This CDR3 comprises 15 residues. J was trimmed by 6 bases and V by 5 bases; bases with no gene match: 6.

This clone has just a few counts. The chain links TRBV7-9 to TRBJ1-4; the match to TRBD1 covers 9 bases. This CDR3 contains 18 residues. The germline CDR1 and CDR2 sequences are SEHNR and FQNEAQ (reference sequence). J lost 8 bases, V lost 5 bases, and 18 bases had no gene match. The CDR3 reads CASSGSRDRARDVEKLFF. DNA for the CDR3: TGTGCCAGCAGCGGCAGTAGGGACAGGGCTCGTGATGTAGAAAAACTGTTTTTT.

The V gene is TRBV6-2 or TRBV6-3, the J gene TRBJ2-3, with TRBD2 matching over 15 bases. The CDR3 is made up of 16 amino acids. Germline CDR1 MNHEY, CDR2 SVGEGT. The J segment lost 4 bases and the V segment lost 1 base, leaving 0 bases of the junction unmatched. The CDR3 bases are TGTGCCAGCAGTTACTGGACTAGCGGGGGGGCAGATACGCAGTATTTT. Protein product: CASSYWTSGGADTQYF.

The CDR3 loop is CASSFSGVNEQFF. The CDR3 DNA follows: TGTGCCAGCAGTTTCTCCGGAGTTAATGAGCAGTTCTTC. The rearrangement links TRBV12-3 or TRBV12-4 to TRBJ2-1; no definite D call. With 3 bases removed from V and 7 bases from J, the gap between germline ends came to 10 bases. The CDR3 sequence is 13 residues long.

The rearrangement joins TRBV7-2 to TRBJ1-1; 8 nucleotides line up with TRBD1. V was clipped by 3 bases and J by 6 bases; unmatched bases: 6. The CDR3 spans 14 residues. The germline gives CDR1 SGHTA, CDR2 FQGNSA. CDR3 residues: CASSFRGRSPEAFF. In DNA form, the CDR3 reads TGTGCCAGCAGCTTCAGGGGGCGAAGTCCTGAAGCTTTCTTT.

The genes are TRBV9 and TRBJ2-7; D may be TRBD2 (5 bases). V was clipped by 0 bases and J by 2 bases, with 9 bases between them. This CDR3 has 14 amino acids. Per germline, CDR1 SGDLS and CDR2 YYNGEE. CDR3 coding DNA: TGTGCCAGCAGCGTAGCTGACGGGACCTACGAGCAGTACTTC. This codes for CASSVADGTYEQYF.

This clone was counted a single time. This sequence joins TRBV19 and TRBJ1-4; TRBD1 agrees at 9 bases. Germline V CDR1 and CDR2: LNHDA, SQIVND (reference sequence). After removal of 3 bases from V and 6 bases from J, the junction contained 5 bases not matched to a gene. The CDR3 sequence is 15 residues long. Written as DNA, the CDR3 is TGTGCCAGTAGTATCTTCCGGACAGGGGATGAAAAACTGTTTTTT. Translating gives CASSIFRTGDEKLFF.

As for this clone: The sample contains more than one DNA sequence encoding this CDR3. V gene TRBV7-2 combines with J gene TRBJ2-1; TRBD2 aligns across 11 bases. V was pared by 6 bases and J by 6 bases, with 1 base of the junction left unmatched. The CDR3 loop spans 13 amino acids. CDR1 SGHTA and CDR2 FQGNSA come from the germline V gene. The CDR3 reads CASSLAGGNEQFF. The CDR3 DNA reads TGTGCCAGCAGTCTAGCGGGGGGCAATGAGCAGTTCTTC.

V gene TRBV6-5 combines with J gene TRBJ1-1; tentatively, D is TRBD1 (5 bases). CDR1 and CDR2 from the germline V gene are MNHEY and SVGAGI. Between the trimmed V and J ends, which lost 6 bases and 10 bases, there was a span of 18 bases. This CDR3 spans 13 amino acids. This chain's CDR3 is CASRAQAGSGAFF. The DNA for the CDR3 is TGTGCCAGCAGGGCACAAGCAGGGTCGGGAGCTTTCTTT.

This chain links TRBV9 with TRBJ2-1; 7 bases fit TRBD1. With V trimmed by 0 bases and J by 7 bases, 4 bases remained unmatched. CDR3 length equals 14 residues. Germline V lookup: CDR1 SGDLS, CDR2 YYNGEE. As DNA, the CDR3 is TGTGCCAGCAGCGTAGGCGTCAGGGGGAATGAGCAGTTCTTC. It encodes CASSVGVRGNEQFF.

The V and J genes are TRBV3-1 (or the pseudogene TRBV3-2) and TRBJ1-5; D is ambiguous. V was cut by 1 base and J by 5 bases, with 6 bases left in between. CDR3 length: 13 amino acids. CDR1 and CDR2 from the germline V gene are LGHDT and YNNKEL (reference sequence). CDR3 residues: CASSQGGYQPQHF. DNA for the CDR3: TGTGCCAGCAGCCAAGGTGGCTATCAGCCCCAGCATTTT.

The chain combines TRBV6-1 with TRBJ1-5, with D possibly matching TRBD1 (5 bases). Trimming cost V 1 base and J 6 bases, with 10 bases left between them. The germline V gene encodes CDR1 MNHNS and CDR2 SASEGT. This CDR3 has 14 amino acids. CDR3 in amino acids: CASSEGGVSQPQHF. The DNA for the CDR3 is TGTGCCAGCAGTGAAGGGGGGGTAAGTCAGCCCCAGCATTTT.

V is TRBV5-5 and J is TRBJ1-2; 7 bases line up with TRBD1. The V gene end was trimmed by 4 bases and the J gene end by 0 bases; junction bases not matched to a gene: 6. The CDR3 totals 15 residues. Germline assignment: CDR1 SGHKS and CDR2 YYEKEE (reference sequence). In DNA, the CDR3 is TGTGCCAGCAGCGAACACAGGGGTACTAACTATGGCTACACCTTC. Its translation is CASSEHRGTNYGYTF.

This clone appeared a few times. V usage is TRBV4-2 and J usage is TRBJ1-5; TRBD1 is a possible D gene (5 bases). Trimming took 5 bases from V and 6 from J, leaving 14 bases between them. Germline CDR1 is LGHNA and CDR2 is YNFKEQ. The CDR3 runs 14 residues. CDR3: CASSDLGRAQPQHF. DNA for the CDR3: TGTGCCAGCAGCGACTTGGGCAGGGCTCAGCCCCAGCATTTT.

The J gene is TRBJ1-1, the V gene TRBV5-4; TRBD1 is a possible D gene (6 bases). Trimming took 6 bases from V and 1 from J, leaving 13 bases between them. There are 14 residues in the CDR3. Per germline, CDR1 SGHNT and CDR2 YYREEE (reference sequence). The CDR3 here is CASNLGQQNTEAFF. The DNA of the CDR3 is TGTGCCAGCAACTTAGGACAGCAGAACACTGAAGCTTTCTTT.

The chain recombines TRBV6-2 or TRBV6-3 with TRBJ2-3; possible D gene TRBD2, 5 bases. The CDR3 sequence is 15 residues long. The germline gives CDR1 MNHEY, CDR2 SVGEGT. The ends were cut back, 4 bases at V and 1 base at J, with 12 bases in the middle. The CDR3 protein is CASSWAGPRTDTQYF. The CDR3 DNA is TGTGCCAGCAGTTGGGCGGGTCCTCGCACAGATACGCAGTATTTT.

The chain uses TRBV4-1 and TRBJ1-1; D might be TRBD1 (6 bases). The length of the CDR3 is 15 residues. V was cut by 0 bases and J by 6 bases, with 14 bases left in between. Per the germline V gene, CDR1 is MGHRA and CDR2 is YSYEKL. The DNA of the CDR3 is TGCGCCAGCAGCCAAGAGACAGGTTCCCTCGCTGAAGCTTTCTTT. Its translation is CASSQETGSLAEAFF.

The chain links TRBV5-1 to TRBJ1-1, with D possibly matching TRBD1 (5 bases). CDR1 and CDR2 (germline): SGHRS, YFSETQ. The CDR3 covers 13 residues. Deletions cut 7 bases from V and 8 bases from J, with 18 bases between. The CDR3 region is CASQDIGHVEAFF. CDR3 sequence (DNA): TGCGCCAGCCAGGACATCGGTCATGTCGAAGCTTTCTTT.

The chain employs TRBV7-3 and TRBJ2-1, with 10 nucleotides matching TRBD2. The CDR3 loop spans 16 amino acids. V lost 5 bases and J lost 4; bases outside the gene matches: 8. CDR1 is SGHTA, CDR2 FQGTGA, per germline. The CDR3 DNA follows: TGTGCCAGCAGCCCGGCCCTAGCGGGGGTATACAATGAGCAGTTCTTC. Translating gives CASSPALAGVYNEQFF.

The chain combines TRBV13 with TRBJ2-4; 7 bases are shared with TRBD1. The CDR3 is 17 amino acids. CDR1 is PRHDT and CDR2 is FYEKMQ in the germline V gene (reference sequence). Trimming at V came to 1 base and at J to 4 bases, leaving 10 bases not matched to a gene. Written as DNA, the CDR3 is TGTGCCAGCAGCTTAGCCGGGGACAGTTCGCATAAAAACATTCAGTACTTC. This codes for CASSLAGDSSHKNIQYF.

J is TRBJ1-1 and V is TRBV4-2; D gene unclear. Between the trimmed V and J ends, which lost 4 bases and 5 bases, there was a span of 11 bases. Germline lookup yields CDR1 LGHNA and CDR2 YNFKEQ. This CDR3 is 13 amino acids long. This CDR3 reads CASSPSGGTEAFF. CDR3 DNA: TGTGCCAGCAGCCCTAGTGGAGGGACTGAAGCTTTCTTT.

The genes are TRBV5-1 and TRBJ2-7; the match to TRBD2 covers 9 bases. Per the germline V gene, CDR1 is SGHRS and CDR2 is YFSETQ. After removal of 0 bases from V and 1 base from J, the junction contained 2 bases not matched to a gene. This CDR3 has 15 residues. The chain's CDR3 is CASSLGSGGSYEQYF. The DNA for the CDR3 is TGCGCCAGCAGCTTGGGTAGCGGGGGTTCCTACGAGCAGTACTTC.

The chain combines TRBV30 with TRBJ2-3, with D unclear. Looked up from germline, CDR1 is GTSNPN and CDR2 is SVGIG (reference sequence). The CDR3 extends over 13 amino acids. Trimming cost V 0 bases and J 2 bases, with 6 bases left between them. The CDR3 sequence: CAWSVDNTDTQYF. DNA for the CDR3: TGTGCCTGGAGTGTAGACAACACAGATACGCAGTATTTT.

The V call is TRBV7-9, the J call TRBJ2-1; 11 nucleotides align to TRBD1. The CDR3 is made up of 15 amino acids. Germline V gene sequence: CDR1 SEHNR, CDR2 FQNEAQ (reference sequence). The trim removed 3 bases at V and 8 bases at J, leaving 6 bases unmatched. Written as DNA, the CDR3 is TGTGCCAGCAGCTTCGGGACAGGGGGGAGCGATGAGCAGTTCTTC. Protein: CASSFGTGGSDEQFF.